This T cell receptor (beta chain) was observed in a study of response to subunit inactivated influenza vaccine. MiXCR was run by TCRdb on the RT-PCR reads, yielding one entry per CDR3 protein. Among more than 550,000 distinct CDR3 sequences listed, about 11% were seen once. CDR3 length: 12 amino acids. The V end lost 3 bases, the J end lost 10 bases, and 12 bases lay between the germline ends. Separately, the same data were catalogued under a study of T cells expressing NK-cell markers. That work contributes: Making the TCR beta cDNA relied on 5'RACE template switching with UMIs.

The clonotype was recovered from a man over 45 who received an inactivated influenza vaccine. Specimen: PBMCs from blood, collected on the day of vaccination. The V and J genes are TRBV12-3 or TRBV12-4 and TRBJ2-5; TRBD2 is a possible D gene (5 bases). CDR3 sequence: CASSFSGAGQYF. CDR3 sequence (DNA): TGTGCCAGCAGTTTCTCTGGCGCGGGCCAGTACTTC.